This T cell receptor (beta chain) was recorded in a study of blood T cell repertoires in COVID-19. Study-wide context: Samples representing acute and convalescent COVID-19 were sourced from the United States, Italy and Spain. PBMCs, B-cell-depleted T cells, or T cells were the source of the cDNA or gDNA that made up the material.

Germline loops: CDR1 KGHSY, CDR2 FQNENV. CDR3 size: 14 residues. The germline V and J ends were trimmed by 0 bases and 4 bases, with 9 bases remaining between them. Study processing details: Cell counts per sample came from amplifying reference gene primers. Repertoires were generated with immunoSEQ multiplex PCR, while TCRdb's copy carries only in-frame clones and drops some. For V, J and clone size, that table is used; D and trimming come from the DNA. The sample yields 110,000 to 150,000 clones, 84% seen once. The sequence was obtained from a woman older than 75 in a cohort sampled during active or convalescent COVID-19. The chain joins TRBV16 to TRBJ1-2; D uncertain. Sequencing was done on a sample of peripheral blood. This CDR3 is CASSQSPGLYGYTF. CDR3 sequence (DNA): TGTGCCAGCAGCCAATCGCCAGGTCTCTATGGCTACACCTTC.